The 30 T cell receptor beta chains presented below share a single source sample, sequenced in a study of response to subunit inactivated influenza vaccine (dated 2018 in TCRdb). Library prep was done by RT-PCR. Data came from an Illumina HiSeq 2500. The raw public data were reprocessed by TCRdb itself: fastp quality trimming at Q25, MiXCR clonotype calling, in-frame beta chains only. CDR3 protein sequences are deduplicated, and each keeps its most common genes and DNA. The sample table contains 650,000 or so distinct CDR3 sequences; only one count was recorded for 13% to 15% of them. The top ten constitute less than 8.5% of the sample. Sample: PBMCs from blood, taken less than 15 days before vaccination. The receptors stem from a man in his fifties who received an inactivated influenza vaccine. Donor details come from another sample of the same person, matched by shared clones.

The V gene is TRBV10-3, the J gene TRBJ2-3; 8 bases line up with TRBD1. V shed 6 bases and J 2 bases; nucleotides not matched to a gene: 4. Germline V gene data show CDR1 as ENHRY and CDR2 as SYGVKD. CDR3 size: 14 residues. The CDR3 loop reads CAISGQGDTDTQYF. CDR3 DNA sequence: TGTGCCATCAGCGGACAGGGTGACACAGATACGCAGTATTTT.

V and J are TRBV10-2 and TRBJ2-7; D is possibly TRBD1 (6 bases). The CDR3 extends over 18 amino acids. V was trimmed by 2 bases and J by 4 bases, leaving 24 bases between them. Germline V gene data show CDR1 as WSHSY and CDR2 as SAAADI. The CDR3: CASSEEFGDRTAQYEQYF. The DNA for the CDR3 is TGCGCCAGCAGTGAGGAGTTCGGAGACAGGACTGCCCAGTACGAGCAGTACTTC.

This clonotype was counted between two and nine times. The chain employs TRBV29-1 and TRBJ1-1; D might be TRBD1 (6 bases). CDR1 is SQVTM, CDR2 ANQGSEA, per germline. Trimming took 4 bases from V and 3 from J, leaving 15 bases between them. CDR3 length: 14 amino acids. As DNA, the CDR3 is TGCAGCGTTGTCGGGGGGCGCGTCGACACTGAAGCTTTCTTT. Protein sequence: CSVVGGRVDTEAFF.

This clonotype was detected ten times or more. The V and J genes are TRBV28 and TRBJ1-2, with 8 bases matching TRBD1. In germline, CDR1 is MDHEN, CDR2 SYDVKM. The CDR3 has 15 amino acids. V lost 5 bases, J lost 13 bases, and 18 bases stayed unmatched. The chain's CDR3 is CASSQWRTGMEAGTF. The CDR3 DNA reads TGTGCCAGCAGTCAATGGAGGACAGGGATGGAAGCGGGCACCTTC.

The sample holds a few counts of this clonotype. The chain couples TRBV20-1 to TRBJ2-1; 13 nucleotides line up with TRBD2. The CDR3 length is 15 residues. Germline loops: CDR1 DFQATT, CDR2 SNEGSKA (reference sequence). The ends lost 6 bases at V and 6 bases at J; junction bases unmatched: 8. This CDR3 reads CSARPGTSGINEQFF. CDR3 bases: TGCAGTGCAAGACCCGGGACTAGCGGGATCAATGAGCAGTTCTTC.

This clonotype occurred a few times. The chain is built from TRBV5-1 and TRBJ2-5; D possibly corresponds to TRBD2 (5 bases). Germline values: CDR1 SGHRS, CDR2 YFSETQ. V gave up 0 bases and J gave up 7 bases, with 13 bases separating them. This CDR3 has 14 amino acids. CDR3 loop: CASSLEDSRWTQYF. The CDR3 DNA reads as TGCGCCAGCAGCTTGGAGGACTCCAGGTGGACCCAGTACTTC.

This clonotype was seen ten or more times. The J gene is TRBJ2-5, the V gene TRBV5-1; 7 positions match TRBD1. CDR1 is SGHRS, CDR2 YFSETQ, per germline. V dropped 3 bases and J dropped 1; count of bases not matched to a gene: 3. CDR3 length: 14 residues. CDR3 sequence (DNA): TGCGCCAGCAGCTCCGGGACAGCCCAAGAGACCCAGTACTTC. Amino acids: CASSSGTAQETQYF.

The chain links TRBV20-1 to TRBJ2-3; the D gene could be TRBD1 or TRBD2 (5 bases each). Trimming cost V 7 bases and J 0 bases, with 11 bases left between them. The CDR3 consists of 13 residues. CDR1 and CDR2 from the germline V gene are DFQATT and SNEGSKA (reference sequence). The CDR3 DNA is TGCAGTGTCCCGGGACCCAGCACAGATACGCAGTATTTT. This gives the protein CSVPGPSTDTQYF.

This clonotype was detected ten times or more. The rearrangement uses TRBV6-2 or TRBV6-3 and TRBJ2-1, with D perhaps TRBD1 or TRBD2 (6 bases each). The CDR3 runs 16 residues. CDR1 is MNHEY and CDR2 is SVGEGT in the germline V gene. Trimming left V 6 bases short and J 2 bases short, with 17 bases between. CDR3 loop: CASSHRGRRTYNEQFF. The CDR3 DNA follows: TGTGCCAGCAGCCATCGGGGGCGCAGGACCTACAATGAGCAGTTCTTC.

This clonotype was counted between two and nine times. Here the CDR3 reads CSATGQGATNYGYTF. CDR3 DNA sequence: TGCAGTGCAACCGGACAGGGGGCAACAAACTATGGCTACACCTTC. The J gene is TRBJ1-2, the V gene TRBV20-1; 11 bases agree with TRBD1. This CDR3 contains 15 residues. The J segment lost 2 bases and the V segment lost 6 bases, leaving 8 bases of the junction unmatched. Germline CDR1 reads DFQATT; CDR2 reads SNEGSKA (reference sequence).

The CDR3 region is CASTPPGAGANVLTF. CDR3 sequence (DNA): TGTGCCAGCACCCCTCCGGGGGCCGGGGCCAACGTCCTGACTTTC. The V and J genes are TRBV6-1 and TRBJ2-6; D is tentatively TRBD1 or TRBD2 (6 bases each). CDR3 length: 15 amino acids. The V and J ends lost 7 bases and 4 bases respectively, with 14 bases between them. Germline V gene sequence: CDR1 MNHNS, CDR2 SASEGT.

Only a few counts were recorded for this clonotype. This chain connects TRBV7-8 to TRBJ2-1, with 9 bases aligning to TRBD2. The CDR3 is made up of 17 amino acids. The germline CDR1 and CDR2 sequences are SGHVS and FQNEAQ. V shed 2 bases and J 1 base; nucleotides not matched to a gene: 6. DNA for the CDR3: TGTGCCAGCAGCTTACGGTGGCGGGAGGGTTCCTACAATGAGCAGTTCTTC. Protein sequence: CASSLRWREGSYNEQFF.

This clonotype appeared many times. This chain links TRBV4-3 with TRBJ2-7; the D is unclear. Germline-derived CDR1 and CDR2 are LGHNA and YSLEER. The CDR3 has 14 amino acids. Deletions cut 1 base from V and 5 bases from J, with 12 bases between. CDR3 sequence reads: CASSQGVAEDEQYF. CDR3 bases: TGCGCCAGCAGCCAAGGGGTGGCAGAGGACGAGCAGTACTTC.

The rearrangement links TRBV27 to TRBJ2-3; TRBD2 might be the D (5 bases). Germline loops: CDR1 MNHEY, CDR2 SMNVEV (reference sequence). Trimming stripped 5 bases from V and 0 bases from J, with 12 bases between. CDR3 length equals 15 residues. CDR3 in amino acids: CASSPTRASTDTQYF. The CDR3 nucleotides are TGTGCCAGCAGTCCTACGAGGGCTAGCACAGATACGCAGTATTTT.

The J gene is TRBJ1-4, the V gene TRBV28; no clear D. The V gene lost 5 bases and the J gene lost 7 bases, with 17 bases spanning the gap. The CDR3 contains 15 residues. Germline V gene sequence: CDR1 MDHEN, CDR2 SYDVKM. CDR3 sequence reads: CASSTPSEDIEKLFF. The CDR3 nucleotides are TGTGCCAGCAGTACCCCCTCAGAGGATATTGAAAAACTGTTTTTT.

The chain employs TRBV27 and TRBJ2-7; D ambiguous. Germline V gives CDR1 MNHEY, CDR2 SMNVEV (reference sequence). The V end lost 3 bases, the J end lost 3 bases, and 15 bases lay between the germline ends. CDR3 length: 15 amino acids. CDR3 region: CASSLKPSSGYEQYF. The CDR3 DNA follows: TGTGCCAGCAGTTTGAAGCCTAGTTCCGGCTACGAGCAGTACTTC.

The chain employs TRBV6-4 and TRBJ2-1; 9 nucleotides line up with TRBD2. This CDR3 is 16 amino acids long. Per the germline V gene, CDR1 is MRHNA and CDR2 is SNTAGT. The ends lost 0 bases at V and 8 bases at J; junction bases unmatched: 8. The CDR3 DNA reads TGTGCCAGCAGTGACTCGACTAGCGGCCTTTCGGATGAGCAGTTCTTC. This translates into CASSDSTSGLSDEQFF.

A few counts support this clonotype. The chain recombines TRBV6-5 with TRBJ1-2, with a weak D call TRBD1 (5 bases). Trimming removed 7 bases at V and 4 bases at J, with 10 bases between. Germline V CDR1 and CDR2: MNHEY, SVGAGI. This CDR3 spans 12 amino acids. In DNA, the CDR3 is TGTGCCAGCACCCCGGGGGGCTATGGCTACACCTTC. This codes for CASTPGGYGYTF.

This clonotype was seen more than once but under ten times. V is TRBV10-2 and J is TRBJ1-1; D gene ambiguous. The V gene lost 0 bases and the J gene lost 10 bases, with 9 bases spanning the gap. The CDR3 is 12 amino acids. Germline V CDR1 and CDR2: WSHSY, SAAADI. The CDR3 region has the DNA TGCGCCAGCAGTGAGTCGCGGGGTGCAGCTTTCTTT. It translates to CASSESRGAAFF.

The sample holds a few counts of this clonotype. The CDR3: CATSRDGVLAPTDTQYF. CDR3 in DNA: TGTGCCACCAGCAGAGATGGGGTCCTAGCCCCGACAGATACGCAGTATTTT. The genes are TRBV15 and TRBJ2-3; a possible D gene is TRBD2 (5 bases). Germline V gene lookup returns CDR1 LNHNV and CDR2 YYDKDF (reference sequence). This CDR3 has 17 amino acids. V dropped 0 bases and J dropped 3 bases, with 16 bases sitting between them.

The V and J genes are TRBV12-3 or TRBV12-4 and TRBJ2-5; D might be TRBD2 (5 bases). This CDR3 spans 15 amino acids. The ends were cut back, 5 bases at V and 4 bases at J, with 17 bases in the middle. The CDR3, as DNA: TGTGCCAGCAGTCTCCGGAGCGGCACGGCAGAGACCCAGTACTTC. This translates into CASSLRSGTAETQYF.

There are a few counts of this clonotype. The rearrangement joins TRBV11-1 to TRBJ2-1; D is possibly TRBD2 (6 bases). The germline V gene has CDR1 SGHAT and CDR2 FQDESV (reference sequence). V gave up 2 bases and J gave up 5 bases, with 25 bases separating them. The CDR3 has 19 amino acids. The CDR3 sequence is CASSLTTWHVLASDNEQFF. The CDR3 DNA follows: TGTGCCAGCAGCTTAACGACGTGGCACGTTCTAGCGTCCGACAATGAGCAGTTCTTC.

This clonotype showed up many times. The chain links TRBV7-2 to TRBJ1-1, with 10 bases identical to TRBD1. This CDR3 spans 14 amino acids. CDR1 is SGHTA, CDR2 FQGNSA, per germline. The V gene end was trimmed by 5 bases and the J gene end by 7 bases; junction bases not matched to a gene: 7. CDR3 in amino acids: CASSPRDRGFEAFF. As DNA, the CDR3 is TGTGCCAGCAGCCCAAGGGACAGGGGTTTTGAAGCTTTCTTT.

The chain is built from TRBV3-1 and TRBJ1-1; tentatively, D is TRBD1 (6 bases). Germline V gene sequence: CDR1 LGHDT, CDR2 YNNKEL (reference sequence). Trimming shortened V by 4 bases and J by 5 bases, and 20 bases separated the two germline ends. The CDR3 length is 16 residues. In nucleotides, the CDR3 is TGTGCCAGCAGCCCGGACAGAAGGCCGGTTGGGACTGAAGCTTTCTTT. Translated, it gives CASSPDRRPVGTEAFF. The complete variable domain, with remaining parts taken from reference TRBV3-1 and TRBJ1-1, reads DTAVSQTPKYLVTQMGNDKSIKCEQNLGHDTMYWYKQDSKKFLKIMFSYNNKELIINETVPNRFSPKSPDKAHLNLHINSLELGDSAVYFCASSPDRRPVGTEAFFGQGTRLTVV.

This chain uses TRBV12-3 or TRBV12-4 with TRBJ1-5; 7 bases line up with TRBD1. This CDR3 comprises 16 residues. Trimming at V came to 2 bases and at J to 4 bases, leaving 8 bases not matched to a gene. The CDR3 region is CASSLSGGRGNQPQHF. CDR3 bases: TGTGCCAGCAGTTTATCAGGGGGTAGAGGGAATCAGCCCCAGCATTTT.

Only a few counts were recorded for this clonotype. This CDR3 is CASSLGSGPGGREQFF. CDR3 DNA: TGTGCCAGCTCACTGGGTTCCGGACCCGGCGGAAGGGAGCAGTTCTTC. This sequence joins TRBV18 and TRBJ2-1, with D hard to call. The CDR3 extends over 16 amino acids. CDR1 is KGHSH and CDR2 is LQKENI in the germline V gene. V was trimmed by 4 bases and J by 10 bases, leaving 23 bases between them.

The V call is TRBV10-3, the J call TRBJ2-1; D is undetermined. This CDR3 is 15 amino acids long. V was clipped by 4 bases and J by 2 bases, with 12 bases between them. From germline, CDR1 is ENHRY and CDR2 SYGVKD. CDR3 nucleotides: TGTGCCATCAGTGTGGGCGGATACACCTACAATGAGCAGTTCTTC. It translates to CAISVGGYTYNEQFF.

This clonotype has just a few counts. The chain carries TRBV29-1 and TRBJ2-3; TRBD1 or TRBD2 may be the D gene (6 bases each). V was trimmed by 4 bases and J by 5 bases, leaving 10 bases between them. The germline CDR1 and CDR2 sequences are SQVTM and ANQGSEA. The CDR3 runs 12 residues. Here the CDR3 DNA reads TGCAGCGTTGGCAGGGGAGGAGATACGCAGTATTTT. Its protein product is CSVGRGGDTQYF.

The CDR3, as DNA: TGTGCCAGCAGCTTAGGGGACAGGGGGCGAACAGATACGCAGTATTTT. Its protein product is CASSLGDRGRTDTQYF. The chain has TRBV7-2 and TRBJ2-3, with 12 bases lining up with TRBD1. Germline trimming cut 1 base from V and 3 bases from J; bases unmatched to any gene: 2. The CDR3 loop spans 16 amino acids. Germline V gives CDR1 SGHTA, CDR2 FQGNSA.

This chain connects TRBV20-1 to TRBJ2-1, with 7 bases lining up with TRBD1. The CDR3 runs 13 residues. In germline, CDR1 is DFQATT, CDR2 SNEGSKA (reference sequence). V trimming: 5 bases; J trimming: 7 bases; junction bases outside the gene matches: 8. The chain's CDR3 is CSAFTGAVNEQFF. CDR3 DNA: TGCAGTGCTTTTACAGGGGCGGTAAATGAGCAGTTCTTC.